These T cell receptor beta chains were read from a single sample in a study of blood T cells in healthy people across ages. TCRdb re-derived calls from the 5' RACE reads in MiXCR, one entry per CDR3 protein. Of approximately 1.5 million distinct CDR3 sequences detected, less than 45% appear once; the ten largest clones hold about 4%. The sequenced sample was blood. The receptors were sampled from a woman aged 18-29 years in good health. CDR3s leave out the opening cysteine and the closing phenylalanine or tryptophan. The D gene is left open where the match is weak. Part of the rows lack a size; the others show once, few, many or a class for expanded clones.

CDR3 protein,J gene,V gene,D gene,clone size
ASSQDLGSYEAF,TRBJ1-1,TRBV3-1,.,.
ASSDPGTATDTQY,TRBJ2-3,TRBV10-1,TRBD1,.
SASNLYPQF,TRBJ2-1,TRBV20-1,.,few
AWAAESNQPQH,TRBJ1-5,TRBV30,.,.
SAPPGGGFSEAF,TRBJ1-1,TRBV20-1,.,.
ASSIRVHTQY,TRBJ2-3,TRBV13,.,.
ASSLGGLAGQEAQY,TRBJ2-7,TRBV7-2,TRBD2,.
ASSPGRGQETQY,TRBJ2-5,TRBV12-3/TRBV12-4,.,.
ASSVVGNVGYGYT,TRBJ1-2,TRBV9,.,.
ASRDNNYGYT,TRBJ1-2,TRBV6-1,.,many
ASSKGRGGDYNEQF,TRBJ2-1,TRBV21-1,.,.
ASSKRQGLDTQY,TRBJ2-3,TRBV12-3/TRBV12-4,TRBD1,.
ASSGYHYEQY,TRBJ2-7,TRBV6-1,.,.
ASLISSGYEQY,TRBJ2-7,TRBV12-3/TRBV12-4,.,many
ASSPSGTSPTPQY,TRBJ2-3,TRBV7-9,TRBD2,few
ASSDPGSGFYEQF,TRBJ2-1,TRBV25-1,.,.
ASSPAGGAAVPNEQF,TRBJ2-1,TRBV18,TRBD2,.
ASGDRGHYNEQF,TRBJ2-1,TRBV6-5,TRBD1,.
ASSLGTANTEAF,TRBJ1-1,TRBV5-1,.,many
SAREQGYGYT,TRBJ1-2,TRBV20-1,TRBD1,many
ASSTVGGSQPQH,TRBJ1-5,TRBV12-3/TRBV12-4,.,.
ASGRGRSYNEQF,TRBJ2-1,TRBV6-2/TRBV6-3,.,.
ASRRQGEGNQPQH,TRBJ1-5,TRBV6-6,TRBD1,.
ASSQSTGSDRPQH,TRBJ1-5,TRBV4-3,TRBD1,.
ASMLSGLFSGGYT,TRBJ1-2,TRBV6-1,.,.
ASSLTGGVSDTQY,TRBJ2-3,TRBV11-3,TRBD2,.
ASSLFLSRGAVANEQF,TRBJ2-1,TRBV27,.,.
ASSRRTGANTEAF,TRBJ1-1,TRBV6-5,TRBD1,few
ASSQVRGNDEQY,TRBJ2-7,TRBV4-1,.,.